The next 6 T cell receptor beta chains were all read from a single sample in a study of cytomegalovirus exposure and HLA in healthy donors. The primer mix had 60 Vbeta and 13 Jbeta primers. Here immunoSEQ multiplex PCR was the method, and the copy in TCRdb shows in-frame clones only, minus some. The table has roughly 100,000 clones, around 80% seen once. Sequencing was carried out using PBMCs. The receptors originated from a man between 25 and 39 years old in good health and CMV-seronegative.

The gene calls are TRBV6-5 and TRBJ2-2; D possibly corresponds to TRBD2 (5 bases). The CDR3 consists of 13 residues. Trimming pared 8 bases from V and 5 bases from J, leaving 12 bases between. In germline, CDR1 is MNHEY, CDR2 SVGAGI. This chain's CDR3 is CASAGQRTGELFF. The CDR3 coding sequence is TGTGCCAGCGCGGGTCAGCGAACCGGGGAGCTGTTTTTT.

This clone was seen only once. The rearrangement links TRBV15 to TRBJ2-3; a weak D match, TRBD1 (5 bases). This CDR3 spans 17 amino acids. The V and J ends lost 6 bases and 1 base respectively, with 20 bases between them. Germline V CDR1 and CDR2: LNHNV, YYDKDF (reference sequence). CDR3 region: CATRLLKGPIRTDTQYF. The CDR3 DNA reads as TGTGCCACCAGGCTTTTAAAGGGGCCCATCCGCACAGATACGCAGTATTTT.

DNA of the CDR3: TGTGCCAGCAGTTCGGGGACAGGGCTAAGCACTGAAGCTTTCTTT. Its translation is CASSSGTGLSTEAFF. This sequence joins TRBV28 and TRBJ1-1; 9 bases are a match to TRBD1. In germline, CDR1 is MDHEN, CDR2 SYDVKM. This CDR3 has 15 residues. The V and J ends lost 4 bases and 4 bases, in that order; junction bases with no gene match: 7.

This rearrangement joins TRBV28 to TRBJ2-7; 7 nucleotides align to TRBD2. CDR1 and CDR2 from the germline V gene are MDHEN and SYDVKM. The length of the CDR3 is 15 residues. The V and J ends lost 1 base and 2 bases, in that order; junction bases with no gene match: 5. Written as DNA, the CDR3 is TGTGCCAGCAGTTTATCTAGCGGAACTACCTACGAGCAGTACTTC. Encoded protein: CASSLSSGTTYEQYF.

The chain couples TRBV5-3 to TRBJ1-4; D possibly corresponds to TRBD1 (5 bases). TRBV5-3 is identified as an open reading frame with a role that is uncertain. The CDR3 is 13 amino acids. V was trimmed by 7 bases and J by 6 bases, leaving 13 bases between them. The CDR3 DNA is TGTGCCAGACAGGGCGGTTTAGATGAAAAACTGTTTTTT. Translating gives CARQGGLDEKLFF.

This clone occurred a few times. The V call is TRBV6-5, the J call TRBJ1-5; D not resolved. Per the germline V gene, CDR1 is MNHEY and CDR2 is SVGAGI. The CDR3 is made up of 13 amino acids. Trimming removed 3 bases from V and 5 bases from J, with 8 bases in between. The CDR3 reads CASSYRRDQPQHF. In DNA, the CDR3 is TGTGCCAGCAGTTATAGGAGAGATCAGCCCCAGCATTTT.